The next 6 T cell receptor beta chains were all read from a single sample in a study of T-cell memory formation after mild COVID-19. TCRdb recomputed calls from the 5' RACE reads with MiXCR, one row per CDR3 protein. The table lists about 110,000 distinct CDR3 sequences, around 12% of them singletons, with roughly 30% in the top ten. Sequenced material: PBMCs or a T cell subset sorted from them (not recorded which). The receptors were gathered from an adult woman who had mild COVID-19 (a few samples of this study predate the infection). Cell type and time point are not known.

J is TRBJ1-4 and V is TRBV3-1; tentative D call: TRBD1 (6 bases). The germline V and J ends were trimmed by 0 bases and 0 bases, with 14 bases remaining between them. This CDR3 spans 18 amino acids. Germline V lookup: CDR1 LGHDT, CDR2 YNNKEL (reference sequence). The chain's CDR3 is CASSQDPYRDATNEKLFF. The CDR3 DNA follows: TGTGCCAGCAGCCAAGACCCTTACAGGGACGCAACTAATGAAAAACTGTTTTTT. The variable domain in full, completed from reference TRBV3-1 and TRBJ1-4, reads DTAVSQTPKYLVTQMGNDKSIKCEQNLGHDTMYWYKQDSKKFLKIMFSYNNKELIINETVPNRFSPKSPDKAHLNLHINSLELGDSAVYFCASSQDPYRDATNEKLFFGSGTQLSVL.

This chain joins TRBV15 and TRBJ1-4, with D uncertain. CDR3 length equals 15 residues. The V end was cut by 0 bases, the J end by 4 bases, with 9 bases between. Germline V gene sequence: CDR1 LNHNV, CDR2 YYDKDF (reference sequence). As DNA, the CDR3 is TGTGCCACCAGCAGAGATGTGGGGTATAATGAAAAACTGTTTTTT. Translated, it gives CATSRDVGYNEKLFF.

This CDR3 reads CASSIGLANNEQFF. The CDR3 DNA reads TGTGCCAGTAGTATTGGACTAGCGAACAATGAGCAGTTCTTC. The chain has TRBV19 and TRBJ2-1; TRBD2 agrees at 9 bases. The CDR3 length is 14 residues. Germline V lookup: CDR1 LNHDA, CDR2 SQIVND (reference sequence). Germline trimming cut 3 bases from V and 5 bases from J; bases unmatched to any gene: 2.

This clonotype was seen a handful of times. This chain uses TRBV30 with TRBJ1-6; 8 nucleotides align to TRBD1. Looked up from germline, CDR1 is GTSNPN and CDR2 is SVGIG (reference sequence). The CDR3 length is 14 residues. After removal of 5 bases from V and 10 bases from J, the junction contained 10 bases not matched to a gene. This CDR3 is CAWDTGQGVSPLHF. The DNA of the CDR3 is TGTGCCTGGGACACCGGACAGGGAGTCTCACCCCTCCACTTT.

The rearrangement uses TRBV20-1 and TRBJ2-7; TRBD2 might be the D (6 bases). The CDR3 runs to 14 residues. Germline values: CDR1 DFQATT, CDR2 SNEGSKA (reference sequence). Deletions cut 1 base from V and 1 base from J, with 11 bases between. CDR3 residues: CSARAWGESYEQYF. The CDR3 DNA reads as TGCAGTGCTAGAGCCTGGGGGGAGTCCTACGAGCAGTACTTC.

This clonotype has ten or more counts. V is TRBV7-9 and J is TRBJ1-1; TRBD1 matches 9 bases. The CDR3 extends over 15 amino acids. V lost 6 bases and J lost 4; bases outside the gene matches: 9. Germline V gene lookup returns CDR1 SEHNR and CDR2 FQNEAQ (reference sequence). CDR3 coding DNA: TGTGCCAGCAGTCCACCGGGACAGGGCGGCACTGAAGCTTTCTTT. This sequence encodes CASSPPGQGGTEAFF.